The rows below give T cell receptor beta chains drawn from one sample of a study of OX40 agonist ivuxolimab in advanced cancers. Generated by immunoSEQ multiplex PCR, the TCRdb table keeps only in-frame clones and is missing some. The table records about 82,000 clones, more than 70% of them present only once. The starting material was CD4+ or CD8+ T cells sorted from blood, obtained in a trial of the OX40 agonist ivuxolimab. Source of these receptors: an adult with an advanced solid tumor such as melanoma, head and neck, liver or kidney cancer. CDR3s include the opening cysteine and the closing phenylalanine or tryptophan. A D gene is named only where the DNA matches it firmly. Clone size is not always given. Where it is, it says once, few, many or a class for expanded clones.

TRBJ1-2	.	.	TRBV7-9	TGTGCCAGCAGCTCCGATCCAGTCTTCTTCTTC	CASSSDPVFFF
TRBJ1-2	.	.	TRBV6-1	TGTGCCAGCAGTGTCGACAGGAGCTATGGCTACACCTTC	CASSVDRSYGYTF
TRBJ1-5	.	.	TRBV7-2	TGTGCCAGCAGCTTGTCGAGTGTCAATCAGCCCCAGCATTTT	CASSLSSVNQPQHF
TRBJ2-1	.	TRBD2	TRBV6-1	TGTGCCAGCAGTGTAACTAGCGGGGGGGGGCAGTTCTTC	CASSVTSGGGQFF
TRBJ2-1	.	TRBD2	TRBV5-1	TGCGCCAGCAGCTACCTAGCGGGGAGGAATGAGCAGTTCTTC	CASSYLAGRNEQFF
TRBJ1-3	.	.	TRBV7-9	TGTGCCAGCAGCCGGGACTCTGGAAACACCATATATTTT	CASSRDSGNTIYF
TRBJ2-2	once	.	TRBV18	TGTGCCAGCTCACCTTCTGGGTCCGGGGAGCTGTTTTTT	CASSPSGSGELFF
TRBJ2-1	.	.	TRBV9	TGTGCCAGCAGCGACGGTATAACGCAGGCCTCCTACAATGAGCAGTTCTTC	CASSDGITQASYNEQFF
TRBJ2-2	.	.	TRBV2	TGTGCCAGCAGTGAAGCGTACACCGGGGAGCTGTTTTTT	CASSEAYTGELFF
TRBJ2-7	.	.	TRBV9	TGTGCCAGCAGCGTAGGGGGGGCCTTGGCCGAGCAGTACTTC	CASSVGGALAEQYF
TRBJ2-7	.	.	TRBV7-9	TGTGCCAGCAGCCCCTCCCCGAAGCGGGTCTCGGGGGAGCAGTACTTC	CASSPSPKRVSGEQYF
TRBJ1-5	few	.	TRBV18	TGTGCCAGCTCGCCTGGCAGGGTTCAGCCCCAGCATTTT	CASSPGRVQPQHF
TRBJ1-2	.	.	TRBV5-1	TGCGCCAGCAGCTTGACCCGCCAAAAGGACTACACCTTC	CASSLTRQKDYTF
TRBJ1-1	.	.	TRBV6-5	TGTGCCAGCAGTTACACTTATTACGACACTGAAGCTTTCTTT	CASSYTYYDTEAFF
TRBJ1-2	.	.	TRBV7-9	TGTGCCAGCAGCCCGGGGGACGTCCGAGGCTACACCTTC	CASSPGDVRGYTF
TRBJ2-2	.	.	TRBV7-6	TGTGCCAGCAGCTTGGTACTAGCGAACACCGGGGAGCTGTTTTTT	CASSLVLANTGELFF
TRBJ2-1	.	.	TRBV7-3	TGTGCCAGCAGCCCCCACCAAGCGGGCCCCTCCTACAATGAGCAGTTCTTC	CASSPHQAGPSYNEQFF
TRBJ2-7	.	.	TRBV27	TGTGCCAGCAGCCCTCGTCGTTTGGGGGGAGACTACGAGCAGTACTTC	CASSPRRLGGDYEQYF
TRBJ2-3	.	.	TRBV19	TGTGCCAGTAGTATAGGGCTGGGCACAGATACGCAGTATTTT	CASSIGLGTDTQYF
TRBJ2-7	.	.	TRBV2	TGTGCCAGCAGTGAACTAGCCTCCTACGAGCAGTACTTC	CASSELASYEQYF
TRBJ2-2	many	TRBD2	TRBV6-4	TGTGCCAGCAGTGACACAGCGGGGGACACCGGGGAGCTGTTTTTT	CASSDTAGDTGELFF
TRBJ2-7	.	.	TRBV5-6	TGTGCCAGCAGCGGTTTGACGGACCCCATCTACGAGCAGTACTTC	CASSGLTDPIYEQYF
TRBJ2-1	few	.	TRBV5-1	TGCGCCAGCAGCTTGGAGAGTAGCGCAACCTACAATGAGCAGTTCTTC	CASSLESSATYNEQFF
TRBJ1-1	.	.	TRBV27	TGTGCCAGCACCCCTTTCGGGGAGGGCCGTCCTGAAGCTTTCTTT	CASTPFGEGRPEAFF
TRBJ1-3	.	.	TRBV9	TGTGCCAGCAGCGTAGCTTCCGGTTCTGGAAACACCATATATTTT	CASSVASGSGNTIYF
TRBJ2-4	.	.	TRBV7-8	TGTGCCAGCAGCTTAATTGCCCCCGGACAAGCCAAAAACATTCAGTACTTC	CASSLIAPGQAKNIQYF
TRBJ1-5	once	.	TRBV5-8	TGTGCCAGCAGCTTGGGAGGATTTCAGCCCCAGCATTTT	CASSLGGFQPQHF
TRBJ1-1	.	.	TRBV5-1	TGCGCCAGCAGCTTAGGGGTTTTGAACACTGAAGCTTTCTTT	CASSLGVLNTEAFF
TRBJ2-7	once	.	TRBV30	TGTGCCTGGAGTGGGGGACCCTACGAGCAGTACTTC	CAWSGGPYEQYF
TRBJ2-2	.	TRBD1	TRBV4-2	TGTGCCAGCAGGAGAGGGCAGGGGGCTGCCGGGGAGCTGTTTTTT	CASRRGQGAAGELFF
TRBJ2-3	.	TRBD2	TRBV30	TGTGCCTGGAGTTCGGGACTAGCTGGCAGGGATACGCAGTATTTT	CAWSSGLAGRDTQYF
TRBJ1-5	.	TRBD1	TRBV2	TGTGCCAGCAGTGGGACAGGGGAGTGGCAGCCCCAGCATTTT	CASSGTGEWQPQHF
TRBJ2-1	.	.	TRBV5-6	TGTGCCAGCAGCAGAAGGGACTTTTACAATGAGCAGTTCTTC	CASSRRDFYNEQFF
TRBJ1-1	.	.	TRBV9	TGTGCCAGCAGTGCCCTAGGGGGGGAAGCTTTCTTT	CASSALGGEAFF
TRBJ2-6	once	.	TRBV27	TGTGCCAGCAGTTTGGTGACGGGGGCCAACGTCCTGACTTTC	CASSLVTGANVLTF
TRBJ1-2	once	.	TRBV30	TGTGCCTGGAGTGACGATGACAGCTCCTTTAACTATGGCTACACCTTC	CAWSDDDSSFNYGYTF
TRBJ1-2	.	TRBD1	TRBV4-3	TGCGCCAGCAGCCAAGATGAAGGGACAGGCTATGGCTACACCTTC	CASSQDEGTGYGYTF
TRBJ2-1	.	.	TRBV23-1	TGCGCCAGCAGTCAAAGGCGGCCTTTCGCTCCGGGCCGCGCTCCGTGTAGAACCAATGAGCAGTTCTTC	CASSQRRPFAPGRAPCRTNEQFF
TRBJ2-5	.	TRBD2	TRBV5-6	TGTGCCAGCAGTCGAATAGCGGGGTTGGCAGAGACCCAGTACTTC	CASSRIAGLAETQYF
TRBJ2-3	.	TRBD1	TRBV5-1	TGCGCCAGCAGCTTGGAGGGGGCTAGCCACACAGATACGCAGTATTTT	CASSLEGASHTDTQYF
TRBJ1-1	.	.	TRBV19	TGTGCCAGTAGTATAGTAAGGAACACTGAAGCTTTCTTT	CASSIVRNTEAFF
TRBJ1-1	.	.	TRBV14	TGTGCCAGCAGCCAAGATGGATACAGGGACTTCGCTTTCTTT	CASSQDGYRDFAFF
TRBJ1-2	once	.	TRBV30	TGTGCCTGGAGCGAATGGACAGTTTTCCATGGCTACACCTTC	CAWSEWTVFHGYTF
TRBJ1-2	.	.	TRBV25-1	TGTGCCAGCATCCCGACGGGGGCAAGCTATGGCTACACCTTC	CASIPTGASYGYTF
TRBJ2-1	.	TRBD1	TRBV25-1	TGTGCCAGCAGTGAATCGACGCTCGGGACAGAGAACAATGAGCAGTTCTTC	CASSESTLGTENNEQFF
TRBJ1-1	.	.	TRBV7-9	TGTGCCAGCAGCCGCGCAGTGAACACTGAAGCTTTCTTT	CASSRAVNTEAFF
TRBJ2-7	.	TRBD2	TRBV4-1	TGCGCCAGCAGCCAAGATATGTCTAGCGGAACTATGTACGAGCAGTACTTC	CASSQDMSSGTMYEQYF
TRBJ2-3	.	TRBD2	TRBV2	TGTGCCAGCAGTGCGACTAGCGGTAGCACAGATACGCAGTATTTT	CASSATSGSTDTQYF
TRBJ1-2	.	.	TRBV25-1	TGTGCCAGCAGTGTCCGAACGGGCCCCTGGGGGGGCTACACCTTC	CASSVRTGPWGGYTF
TRBJ1-2	once	.	TRBV4-3	TGCGCCAGCAGCCTCCGGGCCTTGGAGGGCTACACCTTC	CASSLRALEGYTF
TRBJ2-2	.	TRBD1	TRBV7-7	TGTGCTAGCAGCCTACGACAGGGACAATACGGGGAGCTGTTTTTT	CASSLRQGQYGELFF